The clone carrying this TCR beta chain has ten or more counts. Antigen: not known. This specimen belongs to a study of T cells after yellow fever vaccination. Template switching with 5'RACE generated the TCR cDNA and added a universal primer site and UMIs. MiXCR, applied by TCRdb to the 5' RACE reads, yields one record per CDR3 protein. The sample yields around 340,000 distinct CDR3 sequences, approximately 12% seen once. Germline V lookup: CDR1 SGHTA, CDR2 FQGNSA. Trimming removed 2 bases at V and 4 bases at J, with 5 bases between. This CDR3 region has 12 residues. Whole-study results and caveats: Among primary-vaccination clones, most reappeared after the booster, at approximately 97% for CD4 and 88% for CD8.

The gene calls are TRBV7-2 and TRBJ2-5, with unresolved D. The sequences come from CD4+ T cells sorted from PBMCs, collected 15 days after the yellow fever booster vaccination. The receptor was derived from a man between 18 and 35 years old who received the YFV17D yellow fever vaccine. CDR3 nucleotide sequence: TGTGCCAGCAGCTTATTTTCAGAGACCCAGTACTTC. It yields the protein CASSLFSETQYF.